This entry lists 16 T cell receptor beta chains sequenced from one sample in a study of shared clonotypes between healthy human individuals. CD45RO-negative, CCR7-selected cells formed the naive CD8 fraction, which excluded terminally differentiated effector memory CD45RA+ cells. TCRdb keeps only in-frame clones here, not all; method: immunoSEQ multiplex PCR. The table has roughly 2,000,000 clones, roughly 95% seen once. Sequencing was performed on naive CD8+ T cells sorted from blood. The receptors derive from a man aged 18 to 30 in good health.

This clone was picked up one time. V is TRBV5-6 and J is TRBJ2-5; 9 bases match TRBD1. CDR3 length: 19 amino acids. V shed 1 base, J shed 9 bases, and the junction held 22 bases outside the gene matches. Germline CDR1 reads SGHDT; CDR2 reads YYEEEE. CDR3 DNA: TGTGCCAGCAGCTTGCCGTCGGGACAGGGTACTTACGGCAAGGAATCCCAGTACTTC. Its protein is CASSLPSGQGTYGKESQYF. The full variable domain, with the rest looked up from reference TRBV5-6 and TRBJ2-5, is DAGVTQSPTHLIKTRGQQVTLRCSPKSGHDTVSWYQQALGQGPQFIFQYYEEEERQRGNFPDRFSGHQFPNYSSELNVNALLLGDSALYLCASSLPSGQGTYGKESQYFGPGTRLLVL.

This chain joins TRBV4-1 and TRBJ2-6, with 8 bases aligning to TRBD1. CDR3 length equals 18 residues. CDR1 and CDR2 (germline): MGHRA, YSYEKL. The ends lost 4 bases at V and 4 bases at J; junction bases unmatched: 12. The CDR3 DNA is TGCGCCAGCAGCCTTGATGGACAGGGTACGTTAGGGGCCAACGTCCTGACTTTC. Translating it yields CASSLDGQGTLGANVLTF.

This chain links TRBV6-6 with TRBJ2-7; D call uncertain. Germline V gives CDR1 MNHNY, CDR2 SVGAGI (reference sequence). CDR3 length: 13 residues. V lost 4 bases to trimming and J lost 2 bases, with 9 bases between them. DNA for the CDR3: TGTGCCAGCAGTTCTCGACAAGCCTACGAGCAGTACTTC. Translation: CASSSRQAYEQYF.

In the case of this clone: Other DNA sequences of this sample code for an identical CDR3. The rearrangement joins TRBV6-5 to TRBJ2-7; 9 bases agree with TRBD2. This CDR3 has 15 residues. V dropped 6 bases and J dropped 0; count of bases not matched to a gene: 6. The V gene's germline CDR1 is MNHEY and CDR2 SVGAGI. As DNA, the CDR3 is TGTGCCAGCAGCCCTCTAGCGGGAACCTCCTACGAGCAGTACTTC. As protein: CASSPLAGTSYEQYF.

V is TRBV10-3 and J is TRBJ2-3, with a weak D call TRBD1 (5 bases). The CDR3 has 14 residues. The germline V and J ends were trimmed by 8 bases and 2 bases, with 14 bases remaining between them. Germline V gene lookup returns CDR1 ENHRY and CDR2 SYGVKD. DNA for the CDR3: TGTGCCATCGGTACAGGCTTGAACACAGATACGCAGTATTTT. Protein: CAIGTGLNTDTQYF.

The V call is TRBV7-2, the J call TRBJ1-1; D may be TRBD1 (5 bases). Germline CDR1 SGHTA, CDR2 FQGNSA. This CDR3 is built from 13 residues. V was pared by 4 bases and J by 4 bases, with 10 bases between. The CDR3 sequence is CASSWGLGTEAFF. The DNA of the CDR3 is TGTGCCAGCAGCTGGGGACTGGGCACTGAAGCTTTCTTT.

With respect to this clone: The limits of the CDR3 on the DNA are not certain, so only TCRdb's listed CDR3 is given. J is TRBJ2-2 and V is TRBV7-1; whether TRBD2, the table's D call, matches the DNA was not checked. TRBV7-1 is assigned to the ORF class and has an uncertain function. The CDR3 contains 24 residues when both ends are counted. CDR3: CASSSLGTSGANTGELFFGRELFF.

The chain employs TRBV29-1 and TRBJ2-1; TRBD2 matches at 13 bases. CDR1 is SQVTM and CDR2 is ANQGSEA in the germline V gene. CDR3 length equals 14 residues. J was trimmed by 4 bases and V by 7 bases; bases with no gene match: 4. CDR3 DNA sequence: TGCAGCGGCGGACTAGCGGGGGCTTACAATGAGCAGTTCTTC. As protein: CSGGLAGAYNEQFF.

The chain has TRBV10-3 and TRBJ1-1, with 7 bases lining up with TRBD1. V was pared by 3 bases and J by 1 base, with 8 bases of the junction left unmatched. CDR1 ENHRY and CDR2 SYGVKD come from the germline V gene. This CDR3 region has 16 residues. The CDR3 region is CAISDFRAGGNTEAFF. The DNA for the CDR3 is TGTGCCATCAGTGACTTTCGGGCAGGGGGGAACACTGAAGCTTTCTTT.

This rearrangement joins TRBV11-2 to TRBJ2-7, with 8 bases fitting TRBD1. Trimming removed 5 bases from V and 4 bases from J; junction bases left unmatched: 7. The CDR3 runs 14 residues. The germline V gene encodes CDR1 SGHAT and CDR2 FQNNGV. The CDR3, as DNA: TGTGCCAGCAGCCACCGGGACAGGTCTTACGAGCAGTACTTC. Protein product: CASSHRDRSYEQYF.

J is TRBJ2-5 and V is TRBV13; TRBD1 or TRBD2 may be the D gene (6 bases each). V was shortened by 2 bases and J by 2 bases, with 9 bases between the two germline ends. Per germline, CDR1 PRHDT and CDR2 FYEKMQ (reference sequence). This CDR3 is built from 14 residues. The DNA for the CDR3 is TGTGCCAGCAGCTTACGGGGGCTACAAGAGACCCAGTACTTC. Protein product: CASSLRGLQETQYF. Drawing the rest from reference TRBV13 and TRBJ2-5, the complete variable domain is AAGVIQSPRHLIKEKRETATLKCYPIPRHDTVYWYQQGPGQDPQFLISFYEKMQSDKGSIPDRFSAQQFSDYHSELNMSSLELGDSALYFCASSLRGLQETQYFGPGTRLLVL.

This clone is a singleton in its sample. The rearrangement joins TRBV29-1 to TRBJ2-6, with D tentatively TRBD2 (5 bases). Trimming shortened V by 0 bases and J by 3 bases, and 12 bases separated the two germline ends. The CDR3 runs 16 residues. The germline V gene encodes CDR1 SQVTM and CDR2 ANQGSEA. CDR3 in DNA: TGCAGCGTTGAAGATCGATCCGGGGTTGGGGCCAACGTCCTGACTTTC. Its protein product is CSVEDRSGVGANVLTF.

This chain uses TRBV4-1 with TRBJ1-2, with D possibly being TRBD1 (5 bases). This CDR3 region has 14 residues. Germline CDR1 is MGHRA and CDR2 is YSYEKL. The ends were cut back, 1 base at V and 4 bases at J, with 10 bases in the middle. The DNA of the CDR3 is TGCGCCAGCAGCCAAGTGACAGACTTCTATGGCTACACCTTC. Translating gives CASSQVTDFYGYTF.

This clone was seen just once. The genes are TRBV4-1 and TRBJ2-2, with D tentatively TRBD1 or TRBD2 (5 bases each). The ends were cut back, 2 bases at V and 6 bases at J, with 7 bases in the middle. The CDR3 spans 13 residues. Germline loops: CDR1 MGHRA, CDR2 YSYEKL. The CDR3 bases are TGCGCCAGCAGCCAAACGGGACCCGGGGAGCTGTTTTTT. It codes for CASSQTGPGELFF.

V usage is TRBV18 and J usage is TRBJ2-7, with 7 bases lining up with TRBD1. Germline V gene sequence: CDR1 KGHSH, CDR2 LQKENI. The length of the CDR3 is 15 residues. J gave up 0 bases and V 3 bases, and 5 bases lay outside the gene matches. The CDR3 DNA is TGTGCCAGCTCACCCGACAGGGCCAGCTCCTACGAGCAGTACTTC. The encoded protein is CASSPDRASSYEQYF.

This clone was counted once. Different DNA sequences within this sample yield the same CDR3. The V and J genes are TRBV7-6 and TRBJ2-7; D is possibly TRBD1 or TRBD2 (6 bases each). CDR1 is SGHVS, CDR2 FNYEAQ, per germline. Trimming removed 1 base from V and 3 bases from J, with 10 bases in between. The CDR3 is 14 amino acids. The CDR3, as DNA: TGTGCCAGCAGCTTAGGACAGGAGGGCTACGAGCAGTACTTC. Its protein product is CASSLGQEGYEQYF.